Below are 10 T cell receptor beta chains sequenced from a single sample in a study of radiation and T cells in renal cell carcinoma. Time point given: blood 2 weeks post-SBRT. Treatment reported: 15 Gy SBRT to primary tumor, nephrectomy 4 weeks later. Libraries were prepared by immunoSEQ multiplex PCR; TCRdb keeps only in-frame clonotypes and omits some of them. The table includes 70,000 to 90,000 clones, 65% to 90% detected once. Sequencing was performed on blood, taken from a patient whose treatment included radiotherapy and nephrectomy. These receptors all stem from a woman between 45 and 65 years old with renal cell carcinoma.

The rearrangement joins TRBV9 to TRBJ2-1, with D possibly TRBD1 on 5 matching bases. Trimming removed 0 bases at V and 3 bases at J, with 13 bases between. This CDR3 region has 16 residues. The germline gives CDR1 SGDLS, CDR2 YYNGEE. The CDR3 nucleotides read TGTGCCAGCAGCGTAGGGTTGGGGCTTGGCTACAATGAGCAGTTCTTC. It yields the protein CASSVGLGLGYNEQFF.

The CDR3 DNA reads TGTGCCAGCAGTTCCTCTAGCGGGAGAGGAGAGACCCAGTACTTC. It translates to CASSSSSGRGETQYF. The chain joins TRBV25-1 to TRBJ2-5; TRBD2 matches at 10 bases. J lost 4 bases, V lost 5 bases, and 7 bases had no gene match. The CDR3 covers 15 residues. CDR1 MGHDK and CDR2 SYGVNS come from the germline V gene.

V and J are TRBV9 and TRBJ2-1, with 10 bases aligning to TRBD2. Germline CDR1 is SGDLS and CDR2 is YYNGEE. J gave up 5 bases and V 6 bases, and 11 bases lay outside the gene matches. There are 16 residues in the CDR3. CDR3: CASTPLSGRFHNEQFF. The CDR3, as DNA: TGTGCCAGCACCCCCCTTAGCGGGAGGTTCCACAATGAGCAGTTCTTC.

This rearrangement joins TRBV10-3 to TRBJ2-5; D gene unclear. The ends were cut back, 4 bases at V and 2 bases at J, with 8 bases in the middle. Germline CDR1 ENHRY, CDR2 SYGVKD. This CDR3 region has 13 residues. The CDR3 DNA follows: TGTGCCATCAGTGCCGGCCTACAAGAGACCCAGTACTTC. It specifies CAISAGLQETQYF.

This chain uses TRBV6-5 with TRBJ2-2, with D possibly TRBD2 on 5 matching bases. Germline-derived CDR1 and CDR2 are MNHEY and SVGAGI. The CDR3 contains 14 residues. Trimming shortened V by 5 bases and J by 3 bases, and 10 bases separated the two germline ends. The CDR3 loop reads CASSRTDYTGELFF. The CDR3 coding sequence is TGTGCCAGCAGTCGGACGGACTACACCGGGGAGCTGTTTTTT.

As DNA, the CDR3 is TGCGCCAGCAGCAGCGGGACATCTCGTAACTATGGCTACACCTTC. It translates to CASSSGTSRNYGYTF. This chain uses TRBV4-3 with TRBJ1-2, with D maybe TRBD1 (6 bases). Germline CDR1 reads LGHNA; CDR2 reads YSLEER. V was clipped by 5 bases and J by 1 base, with 14 bases between them. The CDR3 is made up of 15 amino acids.

The chain carries TRBV9 and TRBJ1-4; tentative D call: TRBD1 (5 bases). Trimming took 2 bases from V and 12 from J, leaving 14 bases between them. The germline gives CDR1 SGDLS, CDR2 YYNGEE. The length of the CDR3 is 13 residues. The CDR3 DNA sequence: TGTGCCAGCAGCGTTTCGGTCGACAGACAACTGTTTTTT. Translated: CASSVSVDRQLFF.

A single count supports this clone. The V call is TRBV4-1, the J call TRBJ2-2; D uncertain. Between the trimmed V and J ends, which lost 1 base and 0 bases, there was a span of 9 bases. There are 16 residues in the CDR3. From germline, CDR1 is MGHRA and CDR2 YSYEKL. CDR3 loop: CASSQVFTTNTGELFF. Here the CDR3 DNA reads TGCGCCAGCAGCCAAGTTTTTACAACGAACACCGGGGAGCTGTTTTTT.

The chain recombines TRBV7-2 with TRBJ1-3, with 9 bases fitting TRBD1. J gave up 0 bases and V 0 bases, and 3 bases lay outside the gene matches. This CDR3 comprises 17 residues. Germline values: CDR1 SGHTA, CDR2 FQGNSA. DNA of the CDR3: TGTGCCAGCAGCTTAGCGGGACAGGGAGTCTCTGGAAACACCATATATTTT. Protein: CASSLAGQGVSGNTIYF. Full variable domain (remainder filled in from reference TRBV7-2 and TRBJ1-3): GAGVSQSPSNKVTEKGKDVELRCDPISGHTALYWYRQSLGQGLEFLIYFQGNSAPDKSGLPSDRFSAERTGGSVSTLTIQRTQQEDSAVYLCASSLAGQGVSGNTIYFGEGSWLTVV.

This chain connects TRBV15 to TRBJ2-1; perhaps TRBD2 as D (7 bases). Germline CDR1 LNHNV, CDR2 YYDKDF (reference sequence). The ends were cut back, 4 bases at V and 3 bases at J, with 22 bases in the middle. CDR3 length: 18 amino acids. CDR3 nucleotide sequence: TGTGCCACCAGCACCCGACAAGGGGAGGGGGTCCGCTACAATGAGCAGTTCTTC. It translates to CATSTRQGEGVRYNEQFF.